Given below is one T cell receptor beta chain in context. Its antigen is undetermined. The data derive from a study of T cells after yellow fever vaccination. About the research overall: Fractions of low cell number were prepared using SMART-Seq v4 Ultra Low Input. Notes on the study in general: Contamination of FACS-sorted repertoires by abundant clonotypes from the bulk population could occur. The booster saw the reappearance of most primary-vaccination clones (roughly 95% CD4, almost 90% CD8).

This CDR3 region has 14 residues. Trimming removed 2 bases at V and 0 bases at J, with 10 bases between. In germline, CDR1 is DFQATT, CDR2 SNEGSKA (reference sequence). For TCR, cDNA came from 5'RACE template switching, which added a universal primer site and UMIs. TCRdb fed the 5' RACE reads into MiXCR, producing one record per CDR3 protein. The data hold 100,000 to 150,000 distinct CDR3 sequences, with more than 7.5% observed a single time. This TCR derives from a young man who received the YFV17D yellow fever vaccine. V gene TRBV20-1 combines with J gene TRBJ1-2, with TRBD1 as a possible D gene (5 bases). The sequenced sample was CD8+ T cells sorted from PBMCs, obtained on the day of the yellow fever booster vaccination. The CDR3 coding sequence is TGCAGTGCTAGATTGGGGGTCGCTAACTATGGCTACACCTTC. Translation: CSARLGVANYGYTF.